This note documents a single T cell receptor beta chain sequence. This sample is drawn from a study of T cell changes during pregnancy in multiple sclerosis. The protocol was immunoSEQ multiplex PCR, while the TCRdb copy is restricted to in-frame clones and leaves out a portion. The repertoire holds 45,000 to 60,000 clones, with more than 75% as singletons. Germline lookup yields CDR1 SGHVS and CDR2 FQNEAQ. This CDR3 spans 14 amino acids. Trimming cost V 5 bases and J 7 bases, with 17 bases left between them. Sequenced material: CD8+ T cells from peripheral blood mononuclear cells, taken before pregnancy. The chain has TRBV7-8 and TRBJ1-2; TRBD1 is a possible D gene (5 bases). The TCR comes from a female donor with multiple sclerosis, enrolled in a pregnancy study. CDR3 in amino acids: CASSPQPRGGGYTF. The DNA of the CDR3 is TGTGCCAGCAGCCCGCAACCACGGGGGGGTGGCTACACCTTC.